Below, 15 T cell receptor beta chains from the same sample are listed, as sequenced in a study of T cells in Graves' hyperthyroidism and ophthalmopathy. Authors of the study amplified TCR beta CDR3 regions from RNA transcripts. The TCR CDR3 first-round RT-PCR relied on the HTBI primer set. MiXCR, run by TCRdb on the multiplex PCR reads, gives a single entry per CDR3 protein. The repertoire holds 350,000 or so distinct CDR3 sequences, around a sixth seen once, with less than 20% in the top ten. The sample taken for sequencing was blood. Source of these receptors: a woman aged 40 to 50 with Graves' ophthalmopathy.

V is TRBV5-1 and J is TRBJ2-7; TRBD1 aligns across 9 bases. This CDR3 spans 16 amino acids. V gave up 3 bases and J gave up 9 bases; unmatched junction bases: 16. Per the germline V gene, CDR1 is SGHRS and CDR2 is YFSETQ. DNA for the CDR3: TGCGCCAGCAGCTCCCAGGGGACAGGGACCCCCCACGGGCAGTACTTC. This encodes CASSSQGTGTPHGQYF. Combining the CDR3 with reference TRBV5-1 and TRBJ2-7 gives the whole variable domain KAGVTQTPRYLIKTRGQQVTLSCSPISGHRSVSWYQQTPGQGLQFLFEYFSETQRNKGNFPGRFSGRQFSNSRSEMNVSTLELGDSALYLCASSSQGTGTPHGQYFGPGTRLTVT.

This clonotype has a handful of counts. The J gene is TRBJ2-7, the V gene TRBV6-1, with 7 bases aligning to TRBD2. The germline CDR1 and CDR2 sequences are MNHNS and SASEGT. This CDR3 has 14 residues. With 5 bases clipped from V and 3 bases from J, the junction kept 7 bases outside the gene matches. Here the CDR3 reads CASSQRDPFYEQYF. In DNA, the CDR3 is TGTGCCAGCAGTCAGCGGGACCCCTTCTACGAGCAGTACTTC.

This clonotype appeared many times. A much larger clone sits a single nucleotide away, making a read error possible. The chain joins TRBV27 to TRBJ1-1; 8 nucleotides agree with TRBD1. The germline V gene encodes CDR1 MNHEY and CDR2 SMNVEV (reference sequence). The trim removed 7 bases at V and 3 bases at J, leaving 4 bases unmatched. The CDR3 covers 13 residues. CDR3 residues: CASNRQGYTEAFF. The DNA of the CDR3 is TGTGCCAGCAATAGACAGGGGTACACTGAAGCTTTCTTT.

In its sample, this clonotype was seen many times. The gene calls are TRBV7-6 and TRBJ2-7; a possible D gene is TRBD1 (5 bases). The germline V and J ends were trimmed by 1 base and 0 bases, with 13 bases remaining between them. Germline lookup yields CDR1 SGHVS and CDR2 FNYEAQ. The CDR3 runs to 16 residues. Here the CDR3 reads CASSLGRTQNSYEQYF. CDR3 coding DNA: TGTGCCAGCAGCTTAGGAAGGACACAAAACTCCTACGAGCAGTACTTC.

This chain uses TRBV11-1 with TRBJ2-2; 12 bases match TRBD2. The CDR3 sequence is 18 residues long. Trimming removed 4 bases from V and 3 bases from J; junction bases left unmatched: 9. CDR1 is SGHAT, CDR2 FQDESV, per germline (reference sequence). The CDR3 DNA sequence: TGTGCCAGCAGCTCAGGACTAGCGGGAATATCGGACACCGGGGAGCTGTTTTTT. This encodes CASSSGLAGISDTGELFF.

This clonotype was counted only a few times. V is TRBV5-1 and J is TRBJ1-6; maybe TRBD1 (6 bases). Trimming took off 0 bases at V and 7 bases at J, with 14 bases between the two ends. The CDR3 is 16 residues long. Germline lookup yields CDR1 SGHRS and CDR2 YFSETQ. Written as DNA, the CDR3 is TGCGCCAGCAGCTTGGAATCAGGGGTCGGGAATTCACCCCTCCACTTT. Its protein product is CASSLESGVGNSPLHF. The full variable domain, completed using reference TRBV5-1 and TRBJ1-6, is KAGVTQTPRYLIKTRGQQVTLSCSPISGHRSVSWYQQTPGQGLQFLFEYFSETQRNKGNFPGRFSGRQFSNSRSEMNVSTLELGDSALYLCASSLESGVGNSPLHFGNGTRLTVT.

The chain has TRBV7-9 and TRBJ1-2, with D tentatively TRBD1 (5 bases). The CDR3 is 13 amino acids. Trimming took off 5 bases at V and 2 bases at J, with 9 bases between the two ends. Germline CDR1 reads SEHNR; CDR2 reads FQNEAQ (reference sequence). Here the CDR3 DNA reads TGTGCCAGCAGCGCCAACAGGAACTATGGCTACACCTTC. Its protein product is CASSANRNYGYTF.

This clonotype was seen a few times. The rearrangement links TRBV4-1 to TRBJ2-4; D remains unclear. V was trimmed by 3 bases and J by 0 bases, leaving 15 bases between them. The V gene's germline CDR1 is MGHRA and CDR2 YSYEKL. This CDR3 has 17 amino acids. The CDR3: CASSQGGINLAKNIQYF. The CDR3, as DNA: TGCGCCAGCAGCCAGGGTGGCATAAATCTAGCCAAAAACATTCAGTACTTC.

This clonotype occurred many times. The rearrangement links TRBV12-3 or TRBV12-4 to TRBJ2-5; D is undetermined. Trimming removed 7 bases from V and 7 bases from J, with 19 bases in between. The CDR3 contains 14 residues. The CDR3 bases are TGTGCCAGCACCCGAAACTCGGACGTGGGGACCCAGTACTTC. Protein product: CASTRNSDVGTQYF.

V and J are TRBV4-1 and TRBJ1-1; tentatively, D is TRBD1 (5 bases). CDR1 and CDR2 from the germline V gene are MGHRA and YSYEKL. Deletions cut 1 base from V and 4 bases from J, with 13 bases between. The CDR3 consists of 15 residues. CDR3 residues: CASSQALTGGTEAFF. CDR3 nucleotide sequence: TGCGCCAGCAGCCAAGCTCTCACGGGGGGCACTGAAGCTTTCTTT.

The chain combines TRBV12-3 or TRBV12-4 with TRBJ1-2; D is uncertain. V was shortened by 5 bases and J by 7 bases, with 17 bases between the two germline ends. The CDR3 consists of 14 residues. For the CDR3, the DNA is TGTGCCAGCAGTCCCGGGTTGACAACCAGTGGCTACACCTTC. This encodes CASSPGLTTSGYTF.

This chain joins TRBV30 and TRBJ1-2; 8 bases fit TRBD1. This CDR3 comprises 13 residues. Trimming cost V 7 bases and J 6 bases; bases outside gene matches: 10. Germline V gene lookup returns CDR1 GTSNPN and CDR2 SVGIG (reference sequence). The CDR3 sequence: CASIKRDRHGYTF. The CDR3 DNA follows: TGTGCCTCAATTAAAAGGGACAGGCATGGCTACACCTTC.

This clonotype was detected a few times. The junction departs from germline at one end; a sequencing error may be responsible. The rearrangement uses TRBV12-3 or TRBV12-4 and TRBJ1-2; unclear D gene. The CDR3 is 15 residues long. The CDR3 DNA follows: TGTGCCAGCAGTCCCCGGGTCCGAGGATTATATGGCTACATCTTC. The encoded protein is CASSPRVRGLYGYIF.

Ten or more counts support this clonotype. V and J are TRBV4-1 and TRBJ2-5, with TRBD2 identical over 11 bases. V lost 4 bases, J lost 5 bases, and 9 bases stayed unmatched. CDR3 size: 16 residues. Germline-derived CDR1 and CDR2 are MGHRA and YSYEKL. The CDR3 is CASSRRTSGSLETQYF. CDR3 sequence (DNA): TGCGCCAGCAGCCGCCGTACTAGCGGGAGTTTGGAGACCCAGTACTTC.

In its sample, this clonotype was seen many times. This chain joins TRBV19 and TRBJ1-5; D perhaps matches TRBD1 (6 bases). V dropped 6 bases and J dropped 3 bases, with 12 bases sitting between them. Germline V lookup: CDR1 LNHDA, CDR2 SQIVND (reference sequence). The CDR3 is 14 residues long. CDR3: CASRETGPNQPQHF. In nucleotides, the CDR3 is TGTGCCAGTAGGGAGACAGGCCCCAATCAGCCCCAGCATTTT.